Below, 6 T cell receptor beta chains from the same sample are listed, as sequenced in a study of T cells after posttransplantation cyclophosphamide. The assay was immunoSEQ multiplex PCR, and TCRdb's table has in-frame clones only and misses some. This repertoire holds 17,000 or so clones, and none appear only once. Treatment was busulfan-fludarabine conditioning, a marrow graft, and cyclophosphamide on days +3 and +4. The specimen comprised PBMCs, sampled after allogeneic stem cell transplant with posttransplant cyclophosphamide. The receptor source for this set is a female patient under 45 who received an allogeneic stem cell transplant from a related donor, was CMV-positive, and had no GVHD. Some of the T cells may derive from the graft donor.

This clone is medium-sized in the sample. The V call is TRBV18, the J call TRBJ1-1; possible D gene TRBD1, 5 bases. Trimming removed 2 bases from V and 8 bases from J, with 12 bases in between. The CDR3 extends over 13 amino acids. Germline CDR1 is KGHSH and CDR2 is LQKENI. CDR3 residues: CASSPTPQGEAFF. DNA for the CDR3: TGTGCCAGCTCACCAACCCCTCAGGGAGAAGCTTTCTTT.

Ten or more counts support this clone. CDR3 bases: TGCGCCAGCAATTCGGGACTAGCGTACACAGATACGCAGTATTTT. Residues: CASNSGLAYTDTQYF. The chain recombines TRBV5-1 with TRBJ2-3, with 10 nucleotides matching TRBD2. The CDR3 loop spans 15 amino acids. J lost 2 bases, V lost 6 bases, and 6 bases had no gene match. Germline V gene data show CDR1 as SGHRS and CDR2 as YFSETQ.

This clone has a count of ten or more. J is TRBJ2-2 and V is TRBV28; 11 nucleotides line up with TRBD2. V trimming: 7 bases; J trimming: 8 bases; junction bases outside the gene matches: 18. CDR3 length: 18 amino acids. Per germline, CDR1 MDHEN and CDR2 SYDVKM. The CDR3 DNA reads as TGTGCCAGCACCCTGAGGGAAGCTAGCGGGAGGAATAGGGGGGAGCTGTTTTTT. Translation: CASTLREASGRNRGELFF.

This clone occurred many times. This sequence joins TRBV28 and TRBJ2-7, with 8 bases lining up with TRBD1. The CDR3 runs 15 residues. V was clipped by 6 bases and J by 1 base; unmatched bases: 8. Germline CDR1 and CDR2: MDHEN and SYDVKM. The CDR3 loop reads CASSSDRGESYEQYF. The CDR3 DNA follows: TGTGCCAGCAGCTCCGACAGGGGAGAGTCCTACGAGCAGTACTTC.

This clone was seen at least ten times. V is TRBV5-4 and J is TRBJ2-1; 10 bases are a match to TRBD2. The CDR3 runs 17 residues. Germline CDR1 is SGHNT and CDR2 is YYREEE (reference sequence). The V and J ends lost 0 bases and 7 bases, in that order; junction bases with no gene match: 10. Here the CDR3 reads CASSLESGSGRVNEQFF. The CDR3 DNA reads as TGTGCCAGCAGCTTGGAATCGGGGAGCGGGAGGGTTAATGAGCAGTTCTTC.

This clone was detected ten times or more. The V call is TRBV6-6, the J call TRBJ2-1, with 14 bases that match TRBD2. This CDR3 spans 15 amino acids. Losses at the gene ends were 5 bases for V and 7 bases for J; bases not matched to a gene: 4. Germline V gene sequence: CDR1 MNHNY, CDR2 SVGAGI (reference sequence). The CDR3 here is CASSGTSGRKNEQFF. CDR3 bases: TGTGCCAGCAGTGGGACTAGCGGGAGAAAGAATGAGCAGTTCTTC.